This T cell receptor (beta chain) was retrieved from a study of T-cell reconstitution after alpha-beta-depleted transplantation in children. Study outcomes and limitations: T-cell counts and diversity at one year post-transplant came mainly from newly produced T cells. Day-60 TCRbeta diversity that was high in some patients was derived from surviving recipient T cells and thymic progenitors. Several hundred expanded graft clones reportedly were the source of alpha-beta T cells about two months after transplant.

Researchers prepared the TCRbeta library using unique molecular identifiers, the study reports. TCRdb called the PCR reads again in MiXCR, with one record for every CDR3 protein. The table has more than 200,000 distinct CDR3 sequences, under 8.5% seen once. Germline CDR1 SQVTM, CDR2 ANQGSEA. Trimming removed 5 bases from V and 9 bases from J, with 13 bases in between. There are 11 residues in the CDR3. A word on this clonotype: As yet, its antigen is unknown.

This chain uses TRBV29-1 with TRBJ1-2, with D uncertain. The source was PBMCs, mostly from graft donor cells, collected 360 days after TCRalphabeta/CD19-depleted stem cell transplant. The receptor's source is a male patient under 10 years old who had a stem cell transplant for acute myeloid leukemia, so the T cells may come from the graft donor. The CDR3 sequence is CSVQRAGCYTF. In DNA, the CDR3 is TGCAGCGTTCAGAGGGCCGGTTGCTACACCTTC.